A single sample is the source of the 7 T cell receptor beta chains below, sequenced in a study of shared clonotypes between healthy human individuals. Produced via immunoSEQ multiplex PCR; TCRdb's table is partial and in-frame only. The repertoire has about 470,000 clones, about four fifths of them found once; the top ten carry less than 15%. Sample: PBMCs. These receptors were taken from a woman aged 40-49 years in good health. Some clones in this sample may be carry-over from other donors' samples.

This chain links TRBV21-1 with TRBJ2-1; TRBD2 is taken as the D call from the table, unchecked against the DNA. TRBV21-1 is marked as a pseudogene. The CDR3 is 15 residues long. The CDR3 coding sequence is TGTGCCAGCAGTTACAGGCGGGAGGTTCCCAATGAGCAGTTCTTC. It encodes CASSYRREVPNEQFF.

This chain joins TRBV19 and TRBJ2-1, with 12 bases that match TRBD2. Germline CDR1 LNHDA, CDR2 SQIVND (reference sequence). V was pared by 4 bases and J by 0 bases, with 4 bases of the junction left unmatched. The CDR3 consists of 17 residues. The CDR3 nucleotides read TGTGCCAGTAGTAGCCGACTAGCGGGAGTCTCCTACAATGAGCAGTTCTTC. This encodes CASSSRLAGVSYNEQFF.

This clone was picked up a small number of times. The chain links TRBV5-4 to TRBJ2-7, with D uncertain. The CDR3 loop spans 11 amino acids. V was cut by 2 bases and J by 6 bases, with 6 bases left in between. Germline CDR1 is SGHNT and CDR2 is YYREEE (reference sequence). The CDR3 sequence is CASSFLSEQYF. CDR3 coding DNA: TGTGCCAGCAGCTTTTTATCCGAGCAGTACTTC.

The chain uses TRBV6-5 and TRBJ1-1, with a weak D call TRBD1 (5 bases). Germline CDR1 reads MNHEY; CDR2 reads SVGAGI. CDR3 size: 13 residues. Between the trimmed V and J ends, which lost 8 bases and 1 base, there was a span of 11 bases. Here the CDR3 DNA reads TGTGCCAGCGGGAGACAGCCGAACACTGAAGCTTTCTTT. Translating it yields CASGRQPNTEAFF.

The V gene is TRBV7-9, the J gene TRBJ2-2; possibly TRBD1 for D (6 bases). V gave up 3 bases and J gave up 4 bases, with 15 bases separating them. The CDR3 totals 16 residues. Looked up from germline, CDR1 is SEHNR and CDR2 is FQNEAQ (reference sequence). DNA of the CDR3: TGTGCCAGCAGCTTCCCTGGACAGCTGTTCACCGGGGAGCTGTTTTTT. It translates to CASSFPGQLFTGELFF.

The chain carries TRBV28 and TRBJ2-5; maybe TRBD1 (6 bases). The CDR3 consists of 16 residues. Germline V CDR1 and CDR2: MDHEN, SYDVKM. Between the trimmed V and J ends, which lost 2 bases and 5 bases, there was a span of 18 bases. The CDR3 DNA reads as TGTGCCAGCAGTTTAAGCCCCCCAGGGGCGTTGGAGACCCAGTACTTC. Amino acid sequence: CASSLSPPGALETQYF.

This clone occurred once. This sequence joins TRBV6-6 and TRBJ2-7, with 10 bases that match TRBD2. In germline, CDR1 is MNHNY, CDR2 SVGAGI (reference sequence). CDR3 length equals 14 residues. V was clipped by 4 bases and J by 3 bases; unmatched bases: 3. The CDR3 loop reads CASSSGTSVYEQYF. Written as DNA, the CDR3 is TGTGCCAGCAGTTCCGGGACTAGCGTCTACGAGCAGTACTTC.